There are many counts of the clone carrying this T cell receptor (beta chain). Its antigen is undetermined. The data were taken from a study of blood T cells in healthy people across ages. Whole-study findings and limits: Measured against age, TCR beta diversity per million T cells decreased in a roughly linear manner. Both higher diversity and more naive CD4+ cells marked long-lived donors when set against aged donors.

Germline V gene sequence: CDR1 SGHTA, CDR2 FQGNSA. V was trimmed by 1 base and J by 6 bases, leaving 7 bases between them. There are 14 residues in the CDR3. Each donor gave about 9.3 milliliters of peripheral blood. Per sample, extraction of total RNA gave at least 5.5 micrograms in every case. A second PCR of about 6 to 12 cycles used a sample-barcoded 5' primer and a J-beta primer mix. TCRdb re-derived calls from the 5' RACE reads in MiXCR, one entry per CDR3 protein. The sample consists of about 640,000 distinct CDR3 sequences, approximately 30% of them appearing once. The receptor comes from a woman of 80 years or more in good health. The chain uses TRBV7-2 and TRBJ1-6; D is unresolved. The sample taken for sequencing was blood. The CDR3 DNA sequence: TGTGCCAGCAGCTTAGAGTATCCTAATTCACCCCTCCACTTT. It yields the protein CASSLEYPNSPLHF.